These 30 T cell receptor beta chains originate from one sample sequenced in a study of T cell responses to AZD1222 COVID-19 vaccine. Sequencing was performed with immunoSEQ multiplex PCR; in TCRdb, only in-frame clones are kept and a portion is missing. This sample carries approximately 150,000 clones, approximately 90% of them seen once, and the ten largest clones take 2.5% to 3.5%. The material was peripheral blood, obtained on day 0 of AZD1222 vaccination. Receptor source: an adult in good health.

This chain uses TRBV9 with TRBJ2-5; TRBD1 agrees at 9 bases. Losses at the gene ends were 2 bases for V and 3 bases for J; bases not matched to a gene: 8. The CDR3 has 16 amino acids. Germline V gene data show CDR1 as SGDLS and CDR2 as YYNGEE. The CDR3 sequence is CASSVGVRQGEETQYF. The CDR3 DNA is TGTGCCAGCAGCGTGGGTGTCCGACAGGGGGAAGAGACCCAGTACTTC.

The V call is TRBV11-2, the J call TRBJ1-2; D may be TRBD1 (5 bases). This CDR3 has 16 amino acids. Germline CDR1 reads SGHAT; CDR2 reads FQNNGV. V was cut by 5 bases and J by 2 bases, with 18 bases left in between. The CDR3 DNA reads TGTGCCAGCAGCCCCAGGGACCCCGAAGGAAACTATGGCTACACCTTC. Encoded protein: CASSPRDPEGNYGYTF.

V usage is TRBV5-6 and J usage is TRBJ1-2, with D tentatively TRBD1 (6 bases). Germline V gene lookup returns CDR1 SGHDT and CDR2 YYEEEE. V lost 1 base and J lost 8, with 15 bases in between. The CDR3 totals 14 residues. In nucleotides, the CDR3 is TGTGCCAGCAGCTTGCCGGCGCGTGGGGGCGGCTACACCTTC. Translating gives CASSLPARGGGYTF.

This chain joins TRBV6-5 and TRBJ1-5; D possibly corresponds to TRBD1 (6 bases). The germline CDR1 and CDR2 sequences are MNHEY and SVGAGI. The length of the CDR3 is 14 residues. Trimming took 0 bases from V and 6 from J, leaving 9 bases between them. The CDR3 loop reads CASSYSDRSQPQHF. CDR3 sequence (DNA): TGTGCCAGCAGTTACTCGGACAGAAGTCAGCCCCAGCATTTT.

This clone showed up just once. Distinct nucleotide sequences in the sample also encode this CDR3. The chain couples TRBV7-2 to TRBJ2-7, with a weak D call TRBD1 (7 bases). The CDR3 spans 14 residues. Looked up from germline, CDR1 is SGHTA and CDR2 is FQGNSA. The V end was cut by 3 bases, the J end by 4 bases, with 13 bases between. CDR3 in amino acids: CASSLLSGGYEQYF. CDR3 bases: TGTGCCAGCAGCTTGCTTTCAGGGGGGTACGAGCAGTACTTC.

This clone was recorded once. The J gene is TRBJ1-1, the V gene TRBV27; weak D call: TRBD1 (5 bases). V dropped 6 bases and J dropped 1 base, with 9 bases sitting between them. Germline V lookup: CDR1 MNHEY, CDR2 SMNVEV (reference sequence). The CDR3 extends over 13 amino acids. The CDR3 here is CASSAGGNTEAFF. As DNA, the CDR3 is TGTGCCAGCAGCGCGGGGGGGAACACTGAAGCTTTCTTT.

This clone was seen only a few times. The chain carries TRBV3-1 (or the pseudogene TRBV3-2) and TRBJ2-7; D possibly corresponds to TRBD2 (6 bases). Germline V CDR1 and CDR2: LGHDT, YNNKEL (reference sequence). V lost 4 bases to trimming and J lost 1 base, with 8 bases between them. The CDR3 extends over 13 amino acids. The CDR3 region is CASSRGLSYEQYF. The CDR3 coding sequence is TGTGCCAGCAGCCGCGGACTATCCTACGAGCAGTACTTC.

This chain connects TRBV7-3 to TRBJ1-4; D is uncertain. This CDR3 spans 12 amino acids. The germline CDR1 and CDR2 sequences are SGHTA and FQGTGA. The V and J ends lost 8 bases and 7 bases respectively, with 11 bases between them. In nucleotides, the CDR3 is TGTGCCAGCCTTCAAGTGGGTGAAAAACTGTTTTTT. Translation gives CASLQVGEKLFF.

The chain couples TRBV5-8 to TRBJ2-7; D is unresolved. The V and J ends lost 1 base and 2 bases respectively, with 10 bases between them. This CDR3 spans 14 amino acids. Germline-derived CDR1 and CDR2 are SGHTS and YDEGEE. CDR3 bases: TGTGCCAGCAGCTTGAGTAGTCCCACCTACGAGCAGTACTTC. It is translated as CASSLSSPTYEQYF.

The V call is TRBV4-2, the J call TRBJ2-4; D is uncertain. CDR1 is LGHNA, CDR2 YNFKEQ, per germline. Trimming cost V 0 bases and J 6 bases, with 9 bases left between them. The CDR3 consists of 14 residues. CDR3 residues: CASSQDRTLNIQYF. The CDR3 coding sequence is TGTGCCAGCAGCCAAGATCGGACGCTAAACATTCAGTACTTC.

The J gene is TRBJ2-7, the V gene TRBV5-1, with 9 positions matching TRBD1. The J segment lost 0 bases and the V segment lost 0 bases, leaving 7 bases of the junction unmatched. CDR1 is SGHRS, CDR2 YFSETQ, per germline. The CDR3 covers 17 residues. Here the CDR3 reads CASSLVPRDRASYEQYF. The DNA of the CDR3 is TGCGCCAGCAGCTTGGTCCCGCGGGACAGGGCCTCCTACGAGCAGTACTTC.

The chain carries TRBV18 and TRBJ2-1, with 9 bases matching TRBD1. CDR3 length: 15 amino acids. J gave up 10 bases and V 3 bases, and 10 bases lay outside the gene matches. Germline CDR1 KGHSH, CDR2 LQKENI. The DNA of the CDR3 is TGTGCCAGCTCACCGCTGCCGGGACAGGGCCACGAGCAGTTCTTC. Translated, it gives CASSPLPGQGHEQFF.

This clone was recorded only once. The V call is TRBV2, the J call TRBJ1-2; D perhaps matches TRBD1 (5 bases). V gave up 4 bases and J gave up 4 bases, with 13 bases separating them. From germline, CDR1 is SNHLY and CDR2 FYNNEI. This CDR3 contains 14 residues. The CDR3 loop reads CASSVSRDSYGYTF. CDR3 bases: TGTGCCAGCAGTGTTAGCCGGGACTCCTATGGCTACACCTTC.

This chain joins TRBV7-8 and TRBJ2-7, with D maybe TRBD1 (6 bases). V lost 5 bases, J lost 3 bases, and 17 bases lay in between. Germline assignment: CDR1 SGHVS and CDR2 FQNEAQ. The CDR3 loop spans 15 amino acids. The CDR3 protein is CASSRDAGVGYEQYF. CDR3 nucleotides: TGTGCCAGCAGCCGAGACGCAGGGGTCGGCTACGAGCAGTACTTC.

This rearrangement joins TRBV7-9 to TRBJ1-6, with TRBD1 identical over 11 bases. Germline assignment: CDR1 SEHNR and CDR2 FQNEAQ (reference sequence). CDR3 length: 15 residues. V trimming: 3 bases; J trimming: 9 bases; junction bases outside the gene matches: 4. CDR3 region: CASSLGGTGGSPLHF. The CDR3 region has the DNA TGTGCCAGCAGCTTGGGCGGGACAGGGGGTTCACCCCTCCACTTT.

The chain uses TRBV3-1 (or the pseudogene TRBV3-2) and TRBJ2-1, with D perhaps TRBD2 (6 bases). The germline V gene encodes CDR1 LGHDT and CDR2 YNNKEL (reference sequence). Trimming removed 7 bases at V and 9 bases at J, with 13 bases between. CDR3 size: 12 residues. The CDR3, as DNA: TGTGCCAGCACCAAGGACTATAGTGAGCAGTTCTTC. It is translated as CASTKDYSEQFF.

The rearrangement joins TRBV6-2 or TRBV6-3 to TRBJ2-1; 10 nucleotides agree with TRBD2. Losses at the gene ends were 2 bases for V and 1 base for J; bases not matched to a gene: 5. The CDR3 is 17 residues long. Germline assignment: CDR1 MNHEY and CDR2 SVGEGT. The CDR3 DNA sequence: TGTGCCAGCAGTTACGCTAGCGGGGGAGTGTCCTACAATGAGCAGTTCTTC. It codes for CASSYASGGVSYNEQFF.

This chain connects TRBV12-2 to TRBJ2-4; TRBD1 is taken as the D call from the table, unchecked against the DNA. TRBV12-2 is marked as a pseudogene. The CDR3 sequence is 16 residues long. The DNA for the CDR3 is TGTGCAAGTCGCTTAGAGCGACAGCTAGCCAAAAACATTCAGTACTTC. Its translation is CASRLERQLAKNIQYF.

The chain is built from TRBV6-2 or TRBV6-3 and TRBJ2-6; D possibly corresponds to TRBD1 (5 bases). With 4 bases removed from V and 0 bases from J, the gap between germline ends came to 7 bases. Germline V CDR1 and CDR2: MNHEY, SVGEGT. This CDR3 contains 15 residues. The CDR3 sequence: CASSLTDSGANVLTF. The CDR3 DNA reads as TGTGCCAGCAGTTTGACAGACTCTGGGGCCAACGTCCTGACTTTC.

This chain uses TRBV18 with TRBJ2-7, with 10 bases identical to TRBD2. CDR1 is KGHSH and CDR2 is LQKENI in the germline V gene. This CDR3 has 15 residues. V lost 4 bases and J lost 0; bases outside the gene matches: 3. The CDR3 DNA reads as TGTGCCAGCTCACAAAGCGGGGGGGACTCCTACGAGCAGTACTTC. Protein: CASSQSGGDSYEQYF. Drawing the rest from reference TRBV18 and TRBJ2-7, the complete variable domain is NAGVMQNPRHLVRRRGQEARLRCSPMKGHSHVYWYRQLPEEGLKFMVYLQKENIIDESGMPKERFSAEFPKEGPSILRIQQVVRGDSAAYFCASSQSGGDSYEQYFGPGTRLTVT.

The chain links TRBV19 to TRBJ2-6, with 8 bases that match TRBD1. Per germline, CDR1 LNHDA and CDR2 SQIVND (reference sequence). V was pared by 5 bases and J by 2 bases, with 11 bases of the junction left unmatched. This CDR3 is 18 amino acids long. This CDR3 reads CASSFRTGIKPGANVLTF. In nucleotides, the CDR3 is TGTGCCAGTAGTTTCCGGACAGGGATTAAGCCTGGGGCCAACGTCCTGACTTTC.

DNA for the CDR3: TGTGCCAGCAGTGACCTCAGCAGGGATGGCACCGGGGAGCTGTTTTTT. Translating gives CASSDLSRDGTGELFF. V and J are TRBV2 and TRBJ2-2, with D possibly TRBD1 on 5 matching bases. The CDR3 loop spans 16 amino acids. V dropped 3 bases and J dropped 4 bases, with 15 bases sitting between them. The germline V gene has CDR1 SNHLY and CDR2 FYNNEI.

This chain joins TRBV30 and TRBJ1-1; D perhaps matches TRBD1 (5 bases). The CDR3 runs to 15 residues. In germline, CDR1 is GTSNPN, CDR2 SVGIG (reference sequence). V was pared by 2 bases and J by 0 bases, with 13 bases between. DNA of the CDR3: TGTGCCTGGAGTCTAGGGGTGACCATGAACACTGAAGCTTTCTTT. Encoded protein: CAWSLGVTMNTEAFF.

This clone was seen once. The V and J genes are TRBV14 and TRBJ2-5, with TRBD2 as a possible D gene (5 bases). Germline loops: CDR1 SGHDN, CDR2 FVKESK. V was shortened by 1 base and J by 7 bases, with 10 bases between the two germline ends. The CDR3 loop spans 13 amino acids. In nucleotides, the CDR3 is TGTGCCAGCAGCCAAGCCCCACGGGGGACCCAGTACTTC. It is translated as CASSQAPRGTQYF.

The chain joins TRBV30 to TRBJ2-1, with 7 bases matching TRBD2. V lost 3 bases, J lost 1 base, and 3 bases stayed unmatched. The germline CDR1 and CDR2 sequences are GTSNPN and SVGIG (reference sequence). The CDR3 is made up of 14 amino acids. The CDR3 protein is CAWSPGGSYNEQFF. The CDR3 DNA follows: TGTGCCTGGAGCCCCGGGGGGTCCTACAATGAGCAGTTCTTC. Full variable domain (missing parts from reference TRBV30 and TRBJ2-1): SQTIHQWPATLVQPVGSPLSLECTVEGTSNPNLYWYRQAAGRGLQLLFYSVGIGQISSEVPQNLSASRPQDRQFILSSKKLLLSDSGFYLCAWSPGGSYNEQFFGPGTRLTVL.

CDR3 sequence: CASRRNTEAFF. CDR3 DNA sequence: TGTGCCAGCCGACGGAACACTGAAGCTTTCTTT. The rearrangement uses TRBV6-5 and TRBJ1-1; D is unclear. V gave up 8 bases and J gave up 1 base, with 5 bases separating them. From germline, CDR1 is MNHEY and CDR2 SVGAGI. The CDR3 is 11 amino acids.

Here the CDR3 DNA reads TGTGCCAGCAAAGAGACAGATAACTATGGCTACACCTTC. This codes for CASKETDNYGYTF. The chain combines TRBV12-3 or TRBV12-4 with TRBJ1-2, with D perhaps matching TRBD1 (5 bases). Trimming cost V 7 bases and J 1 base, with 10 bases left between them. This CDR3 contains 13 residues.

J is TRBJ1-2 and V is TRBV5-4, with a tentative D call TRBD1 (6 bases). V lost 4 bases and J 4 bases, leaving 17 bases between the germline ends. The CDR3 extends over 15 amino acids. CDR1 is SGHNT and CDR2 is YYREEE in the germline V gene (reference sequence). CDR3 region: CASSGGQAIGYGYTF. The CDR3 DNA sequence: TGTGCCAGCAGCGGGGGCCAGGCTATTGGCTATGGCTACACCTTC. The full variable domain, completed using reference TRBV5-4 and TRBJ1-2, is ETGVTQSPTHLIKTRGQQVTLRCSSQSGHNTVSWYQQALGQGPQFIFQYYREEENGRGNFPPRFSGLQFPNYSSELNVNALELDDSALYLCASSGGQAIGYGYTFGSGTRLTVV.

This clone was detected once. CDR3 residues: CASSKRQAINTEAFF. The DNA for the CDR3 is TGTGCCAGCAGCAAGAGACAGGCAATAAACACTGAAGCTTTCTTT. The chain combines TRBV5-5 with TRBJ1-1, with D tentatively TRBD1 (6 bases). The CDR3 sequence is 15 residues long. V was pared by 4 bases and J by 2 bases, with 15 bases between. Per germline, CDR1 SGHKS and CDR2 YYEKEE (reference sequence).

The table lists this clone with a few counts. V is TRBV5-8 and J is TRBJ2-3; TRBD1 aligns across 8 bases. This CDR3 contains 15 residues. Trimming took 4 bases from V and 0 from J; bases not matched to a gene: 4. CDR1 and CDR2 from the germline V gene are SGHTS and YDEGEE. As DNA, the CDR3 is TGTGCCAGCAGCCGTGGGACAGGTAGCACAGATACGCAGTATTTT. Its translation: CASSRGTGSTDTQYF.